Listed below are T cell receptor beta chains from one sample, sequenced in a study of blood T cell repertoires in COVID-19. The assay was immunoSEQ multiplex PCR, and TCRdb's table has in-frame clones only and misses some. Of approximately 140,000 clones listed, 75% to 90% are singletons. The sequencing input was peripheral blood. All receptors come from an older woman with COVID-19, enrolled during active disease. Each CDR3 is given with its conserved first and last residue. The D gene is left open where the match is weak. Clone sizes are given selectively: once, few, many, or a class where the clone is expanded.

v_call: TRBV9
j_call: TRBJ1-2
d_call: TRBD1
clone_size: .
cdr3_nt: TGTGCCAGCAGCGTAGGTGACAGGGTATACTATGGCTACACCTTC
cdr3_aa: CASSVGDRVYYGYTF

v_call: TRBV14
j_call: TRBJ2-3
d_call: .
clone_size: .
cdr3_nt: TGTGCCAGCAGCCAAGCCAGGACTTATACGCAGTATTTT
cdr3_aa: CASSQARTYTQYF

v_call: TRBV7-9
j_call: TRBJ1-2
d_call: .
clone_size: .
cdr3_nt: TGTGCCAGCAGCTTAGTACGGTGGAACTATGGCTACACCTTC
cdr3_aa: CASSLVRWNYGYTF

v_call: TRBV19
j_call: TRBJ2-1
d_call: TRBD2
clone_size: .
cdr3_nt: TGTGCCAGTAGTCCTACTAGCGGGGGGGTCTACAATGAGCAGTTCTTC
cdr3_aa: CASSPTSGGVYNEQFF

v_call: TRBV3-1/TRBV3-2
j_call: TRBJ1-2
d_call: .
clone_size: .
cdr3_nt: TGTGCCAGCAGCCATTCCCTAGGGGGAGGGCTGGGAGGCTACACCTTC
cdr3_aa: CASSHSLGGGLGGYTF

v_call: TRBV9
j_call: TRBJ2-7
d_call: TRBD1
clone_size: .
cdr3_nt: TGTGCCAGCAGCGGATCCGACAGGGGAATCTACGAGCAGTACTTC
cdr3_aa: CASSGSDRGIYEQYF

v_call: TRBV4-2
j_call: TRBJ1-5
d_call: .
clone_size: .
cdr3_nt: TGTGCCAGCAGCCAAGAGGAGTGGGACACAGGGAATCAGCCCCAGCATTTT
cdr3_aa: CASSQEEWDTGNQPQHF

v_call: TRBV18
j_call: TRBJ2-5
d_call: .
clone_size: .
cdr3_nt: TGTGCCAGCTCACCACCGACACTCCAAGAGACCCAGTACTTC
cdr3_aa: CASSPPTLQETQYF

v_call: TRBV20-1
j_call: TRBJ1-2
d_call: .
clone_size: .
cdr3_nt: TGCAGTTTGACAGGCTCCTATGGCTACACCTTC
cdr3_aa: CSLTGSYGYTF

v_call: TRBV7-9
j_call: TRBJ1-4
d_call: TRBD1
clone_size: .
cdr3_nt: TGTGCCAGCACCCCGACAGGGAGAAATGAAAAACTGTTTTTT
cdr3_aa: CASTPTGRNEKLFF

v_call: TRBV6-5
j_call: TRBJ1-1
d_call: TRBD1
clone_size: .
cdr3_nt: TGTGCCAGCAGTTACGGACAGGGGGCTTTCTTT
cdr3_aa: CASSYGQGAFF

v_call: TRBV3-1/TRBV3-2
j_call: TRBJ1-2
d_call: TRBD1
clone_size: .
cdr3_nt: TGTGCCAGCAGCCAAGAGGGGACAGGGGCCTATGGCTACACCTTC
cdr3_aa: CASSQEGTGAYGYTF

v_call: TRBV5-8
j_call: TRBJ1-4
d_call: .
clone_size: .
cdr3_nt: TGTGCCAGCAGCTTGGGACTCGGTGATGAAAAACTGTTTTTT
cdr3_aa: CASSLGLGDEKLFF

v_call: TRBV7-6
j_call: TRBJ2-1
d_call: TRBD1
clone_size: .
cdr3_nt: TGTGCCAGCAGCTTAGCGGAACAGGGGGCCCTCAATGAGCAGTTCTTC
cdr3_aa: CASSLAEQGALNEQFF

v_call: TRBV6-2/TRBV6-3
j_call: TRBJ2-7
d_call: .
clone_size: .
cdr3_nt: TGTGCCAGCAGTCACAGGATACCCTACGAGCAGTACTTC
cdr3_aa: CASSHRIPYEQYF

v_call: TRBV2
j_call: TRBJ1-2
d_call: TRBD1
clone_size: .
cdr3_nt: TGTGCCAGCAGGGCTACAGGACAGGAAAACTATGGCTACACCTTC
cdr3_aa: CASRATGQENYGYTF

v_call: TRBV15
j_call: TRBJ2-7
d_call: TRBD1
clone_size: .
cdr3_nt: TGTGCCACCAGCAGAGTTGGACAGGCCTACGAGCAGTACTTC
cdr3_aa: CATSRVGQAYEQYF

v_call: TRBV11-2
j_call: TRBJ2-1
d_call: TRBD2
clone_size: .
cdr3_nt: TGTGCCAGCAGCGGGGGCGGGGGGGGACCTAATGAGCAGTTCTTC
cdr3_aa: CASSGGGGGPNEQFF

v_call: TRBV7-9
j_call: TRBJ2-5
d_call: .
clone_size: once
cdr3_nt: TGTGCCAGCAGCCGGCAAGAGACCCAGTACTTC
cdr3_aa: CASSRQETQYF

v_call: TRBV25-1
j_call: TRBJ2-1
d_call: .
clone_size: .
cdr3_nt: TGTGCCAGGTTACAGGGAATTCCCTACAATGAGCAGTTCTTC
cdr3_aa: CARLQGIPYNEQFF

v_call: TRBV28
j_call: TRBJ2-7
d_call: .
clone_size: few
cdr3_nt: TGTGCCAGCAACCAGAACAGGGTCCCCTACGAGCAGTACTTC
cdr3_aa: CASNQNRVPYEQYF

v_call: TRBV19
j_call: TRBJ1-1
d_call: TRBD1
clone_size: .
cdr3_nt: TGTGCCAGTAGTACCCACAGGGGAAGCACTGAAGCTTTCTTT
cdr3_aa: CASSTHRGSTEAFF

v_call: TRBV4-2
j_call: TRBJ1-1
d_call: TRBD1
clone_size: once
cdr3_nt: TGTGCCAGCAGCCAAGATGGGACAGGGGGCGTATGGAACACTGAAGCTTTCTTT
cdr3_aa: CASSQDGTGGVWNTEAFF

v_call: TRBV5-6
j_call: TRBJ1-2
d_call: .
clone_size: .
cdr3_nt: TGTGCCAGCAGCGTCGGACAGACATATGGCTACACCTTC
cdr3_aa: CASSVGQTYGYTF

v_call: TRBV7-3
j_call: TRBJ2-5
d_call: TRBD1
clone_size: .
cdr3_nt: TGTGCCAGCAGCTTAGGAGGACAGGGGCAAGAGACCCAGTACTTC
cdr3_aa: CASSLGGQGQETQYF

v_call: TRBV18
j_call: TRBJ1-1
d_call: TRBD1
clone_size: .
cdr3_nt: TGTGCCAGCTCACCCACTCAGGGGGCCGGCACTGAAGCTTTCTTT
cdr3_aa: CASSPTQGAGTEAFF

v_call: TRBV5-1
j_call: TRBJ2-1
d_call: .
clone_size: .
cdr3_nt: TGCGCCAGCAGCTTGGCCACTTTTAATGAGCAGTTCTTC
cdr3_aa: CASSLATFNEQFF

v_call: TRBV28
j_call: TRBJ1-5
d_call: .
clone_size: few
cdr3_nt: TGTGCCAGCAGTTTGGGAGGGGCGGGTCAGCCCCAGCATTTT
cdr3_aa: CASSLGGAGQPQHF

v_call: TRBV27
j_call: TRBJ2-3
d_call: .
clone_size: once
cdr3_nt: TGTGCCAGCAGTTCTCAGGGTGGGAGCACAGATACGCAGTATTTT
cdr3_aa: CASSSQGGSTDTQYF

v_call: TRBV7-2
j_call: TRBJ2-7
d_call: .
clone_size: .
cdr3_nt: TGTGCCAGCAGGCAACCTCCAGTCTACGAGCAGTACTTC
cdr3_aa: CASRQPPVYEQYF

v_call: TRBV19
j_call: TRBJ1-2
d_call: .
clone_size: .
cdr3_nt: TGTGCCAGTAGTCCCGGGCGGGGGGCTCACTATGGCTACACCTTC
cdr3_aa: CASSPGRGAHYGYTF

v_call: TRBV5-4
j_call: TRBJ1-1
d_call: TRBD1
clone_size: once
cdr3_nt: TGTGCCAGCAGAGCGGGACAGGCAAACATGAACACTGAAGCTTTCTTT
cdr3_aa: CASRAGQANMNTEAFF

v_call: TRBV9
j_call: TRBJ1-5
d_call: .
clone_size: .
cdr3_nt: TGTGCCAGCAGCGTAGGTTACAATCAGCCCCAGCATTTT
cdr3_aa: CASSVGYNQPQHF

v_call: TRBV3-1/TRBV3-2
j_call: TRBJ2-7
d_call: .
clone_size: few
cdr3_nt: TGTGCCAGCAGCCAAAGGGGGGAGCAGTACTTC
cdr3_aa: CASSQRGEQYF

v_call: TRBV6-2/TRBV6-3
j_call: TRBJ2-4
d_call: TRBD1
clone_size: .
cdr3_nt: TGTGCCAGCAGCCGATTTACCGGGACAGGGGTCACGGGCAAAAACATTCAGTACTTC
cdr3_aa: CASSRFTGTGVTGKNIQYF

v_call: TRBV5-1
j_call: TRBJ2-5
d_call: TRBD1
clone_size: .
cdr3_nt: TGCGCCAGCAGCTCCGGGACAGGGGAAGAGACCCAGTACTTC
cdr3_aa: CASSSGTGEETQYF

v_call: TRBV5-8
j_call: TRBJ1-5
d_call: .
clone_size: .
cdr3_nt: TGTGCCGGCGGTGGCAATCAGCCCCAGCATTTT
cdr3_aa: CAGGGNQPQHF

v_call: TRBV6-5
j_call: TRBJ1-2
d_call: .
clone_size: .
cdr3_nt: TGTGCCAGCAGTTACGGGGGCTTAGATGTCACCTATGGCTACACCTTC
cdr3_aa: CASSYGGLDVTYGYTF

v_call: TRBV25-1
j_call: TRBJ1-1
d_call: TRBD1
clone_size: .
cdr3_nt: TGTGCCAGCAGTGCCAGGGGGGAGAACACTGAAGCTTTCTTT
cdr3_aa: CASSARGENTEAFF

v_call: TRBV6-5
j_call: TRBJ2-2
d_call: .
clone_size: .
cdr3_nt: TGTGCCAGCAGCCGAATGAATAGGGGCGGGGAGCTGTTTTTT
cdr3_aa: CASSRMNRGGELFF

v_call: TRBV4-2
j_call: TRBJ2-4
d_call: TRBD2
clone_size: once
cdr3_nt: TGTGCCAGCAGCCACCCGACTAGCGGATTATCAAACACGAACATTCAGTACTTC
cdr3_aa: CASSHPTSGLSNTNIQYF

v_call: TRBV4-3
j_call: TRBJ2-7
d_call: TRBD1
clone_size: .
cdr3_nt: TGCGCCAGCAGCCAAGATCGGACAGGGTACGAGCAGTACTTC
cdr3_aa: CASSQDRTGYEQYF

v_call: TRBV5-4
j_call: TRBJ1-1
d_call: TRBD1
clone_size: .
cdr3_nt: TGTGCCAGCAGCCCGACAGGGGTTAGAATGAACACTGAAGCTTTCTTT
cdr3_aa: CASSPTGVRMNTEAFF

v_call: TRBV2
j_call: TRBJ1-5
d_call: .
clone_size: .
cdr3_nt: TGTGCCAGCAGTGAACCCGGGGGGTCTCTGCGGCCCCAGCATTTT
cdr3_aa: CASSEPGGSLRPQHF

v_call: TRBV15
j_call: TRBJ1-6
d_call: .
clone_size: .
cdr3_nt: TGTGCCACCAGCAGAGATCGCAGCTCCTATAATTCACCCCTCCACTTT
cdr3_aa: CATSRDRSSYNSPLHF

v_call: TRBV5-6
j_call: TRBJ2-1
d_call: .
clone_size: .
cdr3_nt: TGTGCCAGCAGCTTGGCCTCGGTGGGAAGTACTAGGAATGAGCAGTTCTTC
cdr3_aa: CASSLASVGSTRNEQFF

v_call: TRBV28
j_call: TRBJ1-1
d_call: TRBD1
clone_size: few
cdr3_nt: TGTGCCAGCATAACAGGGGGGGATTGGACTGAAGCTTTCTTT
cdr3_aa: CASITGGDWTEAFF

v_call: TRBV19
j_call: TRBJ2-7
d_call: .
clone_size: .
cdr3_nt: TGTGCCAGTAGTACTATCAACGAGCAGTACTTC
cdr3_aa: CASSTINEQYF